This is a list of T cell receptor beta chains from one sample in a study of cytotoxic CD8 clonotypes in ibrutinib-treated CLL. Data came from immunoSEQ multiplex PCR; TCRdb stores just in-frame clones and leaves some out. The sample lists over 95,000 clones, 50% to 65% seen once, with about 40% in the top ten. The sample was PBMCs, taken after 24 months of ibrutinib treatment. The receptors come from a human donor with chronic lymphocytic leukemia. Each CDR3 is given with its conserved first and last residue. Fields, in order: V gene, J gene, clone size, D gene, CDR3 protein, CDR3 DNA. A D gene is named only where the DNA matches it firmly. Rows may omit the clone size; those that give it use once, few, many or a size class.

>TRBV5-1|TRBJ2-6|once|-
CASSYNHISGANVLTF
TGCGCCAGCAGCTACAACCACATCTCTGGGGCCAACGTCCTGACTTTC
>TRBV9|TRBJ1-4|-|-
CASSVTGRTNEKLFF
TGTGCCAGCAGCGTAACCGGCCGTACTAATGAAAAACTGTTTTTT
>TRBV4-1|TRBJ1-6|once|-
CASSPSYTATSPLHF
TGCGCCAGCAGCCCCTCATATACGGCGACATCACCCCTCCACTTT
>TRBV7-9|TRBJ2-5|-|-
CASSLSGGSETQYF
TGTGCCAGCAGCTTGAGTGGGGGTTCGGAGACCCAGTACTTC
>TRBV27|TRBJ2-5|few|-
CASSSIVSGVRQETQYF
TGTGCCAGCAGCTCAATCGTCTCAGGGGTTCGGCAAGAGACCCAGTACTTC
>TRBV29-1|TRBJ1-1|few|TRBD1
CSVEEGAGGTEAFF
TGCAGCGTTGAAGAAGGGGCAGGGGGCACTGAAGCTTTCTTT
>TRBV11-2|TRBJ2-3|-|-
CASSFRGGDTDTQYF
TGTGCCAGCAGCTTCCGTGGAGGCGACACAGATACGCAGTATTTT
>TRBV6-1|TRBJ1-4|once|TRBD1
CASTSTGRDEKLFF
TGTGCCAGCACTTCGACAGGGAGGGATGAAAAACTGTTTTTT
>TRBV19|TRBJ2-7|-|TRBD2
CASSRPTSGGAYEQYF
TGTGCCAGTAGCCGACCCACTAGCGGGGGGGCCTACGAGCAGTACTTC
>TRBV7-8|TRBJ1-2|-|TRBD1
CASSLAGQGGYTF
TGTGCCAGCAGCTTAGCGGGACAGGGTGGCTACACCTTC
>TRBV6-5|TRBJ2-7|-|-
CASSYSAQGSSYEQYF
TGTGCCAGCAGTTACTCGGCACAGGGCAGCTCCTACGAGCAGTACTTC